The clone carrying this TCR beta chain was seen once. Its antigen is unknown. This entry belongs to a study of monozygotic twins with cystic fibrosis. Across the study: Roughly 3 micrograms of fragmented DNA underwent around 14 PCR cycles for library preparation.

Only in-frame clones appear in the TCRdb table, and some are missing; sequencing was by immunoSEQ multiplex PCR. The profile shows approximately 13,000 clones, 85% to 90% of them singletons. General study results and limits: Age, concordance and disease severity did not associate with shared CDR3 numbers. In 13 of 16 pairs, V gene usage was closest to the co-twin's. Clonality was generally low (median approximately 0.0088), higher in the most severe patients.

The TCR sequence derives from a boy between 10 and 17 years old with cystic fibrosis. Sequencing used blood.

CDR3 region: CAVTAGGHSNQPQHF. For the CDR3, the DNA is TGTGCTGTCACGGCGGGGGGCCATAGCAATCAGCCCCAGCATTTT. The chain joins TRBV7-9 to TRBJ1-5, with D perhaps matching TRBD1 (6 bases). CDR1 SEHNR and CDR2 FQNEAQ come from the germline V gene (reference sequence). The CDR3 is 15 residues long.